This entry lists 9 T cell receptor beta chains sequenced from one sample in a study of patients and donors after allogeneic stem cell transplantation. TCRdb re-called the RT-PCR reads through MiXCR, storing one row per CDR3 protein. The sample lists roughly 940,000 distinct CDR3 sequences, approximately 18% occurring once. The sample comprised blood, either unsorted or a sorted T cell fraction (not recorded which). The receptors were sampled from a human donor who was either an allogeneic HSCT recipient or a stem cell or donor lymphocyte infusion donor (not recorded which). It is not recorded whose cells these are; they may come from a transplant donor.

This clonotype was seen a few times. The chain combines TRBV15 with TRBJ2-7; 13 nucleotides align to TRBD2. The J segment lost 6 bases and the V segment lost 0 bases, leaving 2 bases of the junction unmatched. CDR1 and CDR2 from the germline V gene are LNHNV and YYDKDF (reference sequence). This CDR3 contains 15 residues. CDR3 DNA: TGTGCCACCAGCAGAGATCGACTAGCGGGAGGCGAGCAGTACTTC. Its translation: CATSRDRLAGGEQYF.

This clonotype has more than one count but fewer than ten. This chain uses TRBV27 with TRBJ2-5; no firm D call. The V gene's germline CDR1 is MNHEY and CDR2 SMNVEV (reference sequence). The V end was cut by 9 bases, the J end by 3 bases, with 14 bases between. CDR3 length equals 13 residues. The DNA of the CDR3 is TGTGCCAGTCGAAGCGTTTGGGAAGAGACCCAGTACTTC. It codes for CASRSVWEETQYF.

This chain uses TRBV12-3 or TRBV12-4 with TRBJ2-3; TRBD1 aligns across 7 bases. This CDR3 region has 15 residues. After removal of 3 bases from V and 3 bases from J, the junction contained 6 bases not matched to a gene. The CDR3 DNA follows: TGTGCCAGCAGTTTCGAGACAGGGAGAACAGATACGCAGTATTTT. Its translation: CASSFETGRTDTQYF.

This rearrangement joins TRBV9 to TRBJ2-7, with no clear D. CDR3 length equals 15 residues. Per germline, CDR1 SGDLS and CDR2 YYNGEE. Trimming left V 1 base short and J 6 bases short, with 17 bases between. The CDR3 sequence: CASSVIPAPNSEQYF. The CDR3 bases are TGTGCCAGCAGCGTAATTCCAGCGCCGAACTCCGAGCAGTACTTC.

Ten or more counts support this clonotype. The junction departs from germline at one end; a sequencing error may be responsible. As DNA, the CDR3 is TGTGCCAGCGGGGGGTACAATGAGCAGTTCTTC. It yields the protein CASGGYNEQFF. This rearrangement joins TRBV4-1 to TRBJ2-1; 9 bases fit TRBD2. In germline, CDR1 is MGHRA, CDR2 YSYEKL. CDR3 length: 11 amino acids.

This clonotype was observed a few times. The chain joins TRBV5-1 to TRBJ2-5; 8 positions agree with TRBD1. This CDR3 is 15 amino acids long. Germline V gene sequence: CDR1 SGHRS, CDR2 YFSETQ. With 0 bases clipped from V and 3 bases from J, the junction kept 4 bases outside the gene matches. The CDR3 region has the DNA TGCGCCAGCAGCTTGGAATACAGGGGGAAAGAGACCCAGTACTTC. Protein product: CASSLEYRGKETQYF.

The rearrangement links TRBV20-1 to TRBJ1-1; D unresolved. Looked up from germline, CDR1 is DFQATT and CDR2 is SNEGSKA (reference sequence). CDR3 size: 15 residues. The V gene lost 0 bases and the J gene lost 1 base, with 12 bases spanning the gap. CDR3 residues: CSARDGKRQNTEAFF. The CDR3 DNA reads TGCAGTGCTAGAGACGGTAAAAGACAGAACACTGAAGCTTTCTTT.

The CDR3 protein is CASSPSGRFTDTQYF. CDR3 in DNA: TGTGCCAGCAGCCCTAGCGGGAGGTTCACAGATACGCAGTATTTT. The gene calls are TRBV3-1 and TRBJ2-3; 11 bases map to TRBD2. The CDR3 contains 15 residues. Germline CDR1 is LGHDT and CDR2 is YNNKEL (reference sequence). With 4 bases clipped from V and 2 bases from J, the junction kept 2 bases outside the gene matches.

The chain uses TRBV12-3 or TRBV12-4 and TRBJ2-7, with TRBD2 identical over 14 bases. This CDR3 region has 18 residues. Trimming cost V 6 bases and J 4 bases; bases outside gene matches: 14. The CDR3 reads CASSHTLGTSGSRYEQYF. As DNA, the CDR3 is TGTGCCAGCAGCCACACCTTAGGGACTAGCGGGAGTAGGTACGAGCAGTACTTC.